This note documents a single T cell receptor beta chain sequence. V lost 0 bases to trimming and J lost 5 bases; unmatched junction nucleotides: 5. CDR1 and CDR2 (germline): SGHDN, FVKESK. This CDR3 has 15 amino acids. The sample originates from a study of cytomegalovirus exposure and HLA in healthy donors. Study summary: Researchers previously reported finding 100 million or so unique TCR beta sequences from 170 million or so T cells.

A multiplex PCR was run with 60 Vbeta primers and 13 Jbeta primers. The assay was immunoSEQ multiplex PCR, and TCRdb's table has in-frame clones only and misses some. The sample lists 150,000 to 200,000 clones; around 80% were seen once. The sequenced sample was PBMCs. This clonotype was obtained from a man aged 40-55 years in good health and CMV-seronegative. The chain couples TRBV14 to TRBJ2-7; TRBD2 matches 9 bases. For the CDR3, the DNA is TGTGCCAGCAGCCAAGAGTGGACTAGCGCCAACGAGCAGTACTTC. Protein: CASSQEWTSANEQYF.